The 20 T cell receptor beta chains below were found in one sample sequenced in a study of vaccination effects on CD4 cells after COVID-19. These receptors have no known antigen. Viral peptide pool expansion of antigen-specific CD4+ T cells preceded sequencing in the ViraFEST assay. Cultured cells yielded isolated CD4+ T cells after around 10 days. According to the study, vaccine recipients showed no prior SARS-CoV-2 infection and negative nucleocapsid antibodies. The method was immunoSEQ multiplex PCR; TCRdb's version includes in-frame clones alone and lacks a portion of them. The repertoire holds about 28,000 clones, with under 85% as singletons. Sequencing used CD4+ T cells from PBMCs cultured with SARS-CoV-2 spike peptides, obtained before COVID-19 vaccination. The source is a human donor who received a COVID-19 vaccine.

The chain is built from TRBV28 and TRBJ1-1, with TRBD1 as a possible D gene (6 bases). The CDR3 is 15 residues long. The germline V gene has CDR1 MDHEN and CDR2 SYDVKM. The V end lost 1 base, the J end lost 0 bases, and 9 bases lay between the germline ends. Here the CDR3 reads CASSLFGTLNTEAFF. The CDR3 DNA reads TGTGCCAGCAGTTTATTCGGGACATTGAACACTGAAGCTTTCTTT.

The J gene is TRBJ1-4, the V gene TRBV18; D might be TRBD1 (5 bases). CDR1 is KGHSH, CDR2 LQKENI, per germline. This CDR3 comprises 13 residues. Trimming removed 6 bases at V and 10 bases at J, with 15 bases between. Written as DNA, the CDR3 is TGTGCCAGCTCCCTCGGGCGGGGCGGAAAACTGTTTTTT. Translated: CASSLGRGGKLFF.

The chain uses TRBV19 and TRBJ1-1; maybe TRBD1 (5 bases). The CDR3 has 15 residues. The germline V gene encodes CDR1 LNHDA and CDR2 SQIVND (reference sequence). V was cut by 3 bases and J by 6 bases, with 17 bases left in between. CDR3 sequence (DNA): TGTGCCAGTAGTATCTCACAGGCCAATCGCGCTGAAGCTTTCTTT. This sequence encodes CASSISQANRAEAFF.

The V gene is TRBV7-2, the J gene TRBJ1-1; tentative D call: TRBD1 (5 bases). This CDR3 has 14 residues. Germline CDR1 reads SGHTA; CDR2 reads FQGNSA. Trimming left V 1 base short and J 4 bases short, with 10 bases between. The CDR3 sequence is CASSLGGGSTEAFF. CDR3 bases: TGTGCCAGCAGCTTAGGGGGCGGAAGCACTGAAGCTTTCTTT.

The CDR3 is CASSLREGGGYTF. The CDR3 coding sequence is TGTGCCAGCAGCTTAAGGGAGGGAGGCGGCTACACCTTC. The chain is built from TRBV7-3 and TRBJ1-2; no firm D call. Trimming left V 1 base short and J 8 bases short, with 11 bases between. The CDR3 contains 13 residues. The germline V gene has CDR1 SGHTA and CDR2 FQGTGA.

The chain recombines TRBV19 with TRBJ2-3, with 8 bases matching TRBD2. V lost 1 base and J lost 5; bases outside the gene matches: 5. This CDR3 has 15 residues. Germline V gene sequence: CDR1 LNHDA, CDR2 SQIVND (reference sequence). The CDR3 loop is CASSIAAGGEDTQYF. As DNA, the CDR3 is TGTGCCAGTAGTATAGCGGCGGGGGGTGAAGATACGCAGTATTTT.

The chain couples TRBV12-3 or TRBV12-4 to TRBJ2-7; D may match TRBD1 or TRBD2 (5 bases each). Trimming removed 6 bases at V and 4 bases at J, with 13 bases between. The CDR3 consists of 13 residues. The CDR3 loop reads CASSRGLIYEQYF. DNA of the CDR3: TGTGCCAGCAGCCGGGGCCTTATTTACGAGCAGTACTTC.

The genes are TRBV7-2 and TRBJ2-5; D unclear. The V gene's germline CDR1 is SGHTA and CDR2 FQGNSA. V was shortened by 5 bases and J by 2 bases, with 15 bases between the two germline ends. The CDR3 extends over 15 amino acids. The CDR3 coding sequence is TGTGCCAGCAGCCCGACTGGGCCAGTACAAGAGACCCAGTACTTC. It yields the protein CASSPTGPVQETQYF.

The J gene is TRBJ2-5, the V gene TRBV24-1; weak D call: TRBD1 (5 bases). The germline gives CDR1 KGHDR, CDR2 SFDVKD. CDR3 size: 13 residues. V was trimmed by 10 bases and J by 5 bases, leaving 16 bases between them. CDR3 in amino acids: CATSKTGVETQYF. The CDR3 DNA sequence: TGTGCCACTTCGAAAACAGGTGTGGAGACCCAGTACTTC.

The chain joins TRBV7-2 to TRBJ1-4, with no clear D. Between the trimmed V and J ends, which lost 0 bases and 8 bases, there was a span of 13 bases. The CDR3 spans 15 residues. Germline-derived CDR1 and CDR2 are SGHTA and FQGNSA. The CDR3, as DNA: TGTGCCAGCAGCTTAGCGGGCAGTATCCAAGAAAAACTGTTTTTT. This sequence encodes CASSLAGSIQEKLFF.

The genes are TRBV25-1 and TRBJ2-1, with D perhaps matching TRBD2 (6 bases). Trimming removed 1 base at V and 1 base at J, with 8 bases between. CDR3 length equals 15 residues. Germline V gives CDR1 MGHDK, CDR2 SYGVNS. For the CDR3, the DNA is TGTGCCAGCAGTGAATTGGGAGGTTCCTACAATGAGCAGTTCTTC. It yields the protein CASSELGGSYNEQFF.

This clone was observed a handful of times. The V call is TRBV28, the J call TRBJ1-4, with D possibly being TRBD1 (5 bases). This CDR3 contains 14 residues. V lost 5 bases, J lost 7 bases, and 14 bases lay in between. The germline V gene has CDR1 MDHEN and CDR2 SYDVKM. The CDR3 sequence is CASSGAAKGEKLFF. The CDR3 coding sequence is TGTGCCAGCAGTGGGGCAGCGAAGGGTGAAAAACTGTTTTTT.

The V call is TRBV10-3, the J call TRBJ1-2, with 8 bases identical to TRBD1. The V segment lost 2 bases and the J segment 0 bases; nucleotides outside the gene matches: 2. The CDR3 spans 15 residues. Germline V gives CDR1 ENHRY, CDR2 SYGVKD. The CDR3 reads CAISEGQGTNYGYTF. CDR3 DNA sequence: TGTGCCATCAGTGAGGGACAGGGAACTAACTATGGCTACACCTTC.

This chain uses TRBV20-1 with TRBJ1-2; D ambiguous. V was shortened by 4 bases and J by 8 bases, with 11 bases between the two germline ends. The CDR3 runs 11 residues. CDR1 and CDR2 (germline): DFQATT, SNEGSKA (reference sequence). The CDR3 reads CSATRFNGYTF. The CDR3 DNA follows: TGCAGTGCTACCAGGTTCAACGGCTACACCTTC.

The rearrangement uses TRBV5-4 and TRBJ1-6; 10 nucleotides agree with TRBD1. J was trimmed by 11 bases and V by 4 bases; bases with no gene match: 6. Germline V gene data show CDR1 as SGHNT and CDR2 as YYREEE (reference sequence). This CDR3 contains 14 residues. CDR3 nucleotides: TGTGCCAGCAGCCCGGACAGGGGGGCCGCACCCCTCCACTTT. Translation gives CASSPDRGAAPLHF.

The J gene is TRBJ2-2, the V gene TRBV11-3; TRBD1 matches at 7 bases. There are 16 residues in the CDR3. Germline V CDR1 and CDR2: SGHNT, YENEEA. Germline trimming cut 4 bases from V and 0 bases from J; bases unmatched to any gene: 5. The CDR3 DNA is TGTGCCAGCAGCTCAGTTGGGACAGCGAACACCGGGGAGCTGTTTTTT. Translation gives CASSSVGTANTGELFF.

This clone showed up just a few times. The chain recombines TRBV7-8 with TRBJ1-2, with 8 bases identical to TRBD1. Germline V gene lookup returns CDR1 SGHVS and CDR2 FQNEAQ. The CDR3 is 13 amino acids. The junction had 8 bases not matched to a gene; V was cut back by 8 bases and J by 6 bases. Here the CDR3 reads CASSGQVLNGYTF. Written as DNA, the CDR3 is TGTGCCAGCTCGGGACAGGTCCTTAATGGCTACACCTTC.

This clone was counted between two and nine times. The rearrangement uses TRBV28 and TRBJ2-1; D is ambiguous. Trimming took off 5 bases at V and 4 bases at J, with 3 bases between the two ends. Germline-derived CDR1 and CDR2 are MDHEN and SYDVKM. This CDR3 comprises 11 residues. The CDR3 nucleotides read TGTGCCAGCAGTGGGTACAATGAGCAGTTCTTC. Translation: CASSGYNEQFF.

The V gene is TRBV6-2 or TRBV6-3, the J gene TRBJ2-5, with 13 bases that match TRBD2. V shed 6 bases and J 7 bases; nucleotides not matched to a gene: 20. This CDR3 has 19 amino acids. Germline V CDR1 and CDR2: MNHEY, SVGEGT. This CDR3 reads CASSPRPKVGLAGKVTQYF. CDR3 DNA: TGTGCCAGCAGCCCGCGACCGAAAGTGGGACTAGCGGGAAAGGTGACCCAGTACTTC.

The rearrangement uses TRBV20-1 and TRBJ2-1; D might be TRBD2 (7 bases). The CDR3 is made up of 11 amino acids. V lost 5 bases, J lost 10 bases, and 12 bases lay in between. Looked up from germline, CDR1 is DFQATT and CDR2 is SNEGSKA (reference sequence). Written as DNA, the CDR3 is TGCAGTGCTTCCAGGGGAGGGGAGCAGTTCTTC. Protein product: CSASRGGEQFF.